Listed here are 15 T cell receptor beta chains from one sample, sequenced in a study of identical twins. TCRdb reanalysed the 5' RACE reads using MiXCR and keeps one entry per CDR3 protein. This table holds about 340,000 distinct CDR3 sequences, about 9% found once. The source material was naive T cells sorted from blood. The receptor source for this set is a woman aged 45-60 years in good health.

This clonotype was counted ten times or more. The V call is TRBV29-1, the J call TRBJ1-1; D unclear. Trimming stripped 7 bases from V and 1 base from J, with 4 bases between. There are 10 residues in the CDR3. Looked up from germline, CDR1 is SQVTM and CDR2 is ANQGSEA. The CDR3 loop is CSGSNTEAFF. As DNA, the CDR3 is TGCAGCGGTTCGAACACTGAAGCTTTCTTT.

This clonotype was observed many times. The chain carries TRBV3-1 and TRBJ1-1, with D hard to call. Germline CDR1 and CDR2: LGHDT and YNNKEL (reference sequence). The V end was cut by 1 base, the J end by 10 bases, with 13 bases between. This CDR3 has 13 residues. The CDR3 is CASSQVGFRRAFF. The CDR3 coding sequence is TGTGCCAGCAGCCAAGTCGGATTCAGGAGAGCTTTCTTT.

This chain uses TRBV7-9 with TRBJ1-3, with a weak D call TRBD1 (5 bases). This CDR3 contains 14 residues. The germline V gene has CDR1 SEHNR and CDR2 FQNEAQ (reference sequence). V gave up 3 bases and J gave up 0 bases, with 6 bases separating them. The CDR3 DNA sequence: TGTGCCAGCAGCTTGACAGACTCTGGAAACACCATATATTTT. It is translated as CASSLTDSGNTIYF.

There are many counts of this clonotype. The chain is built from TRBV25-1 and TRBJ1-5, with D tentatively TRBD1 (5 bases). The CDR3 spans 14 residues. Per the germline V gene, CDR1 is MGHDK and CDR2 is SYGVNS. V lost 1 base to trimming and J lost 9 bases, with 13 bases between them. CDR3 nucleotides: TGTGCCAGCAGTGAATCCGGGCGCCAGGGGCCCCAGCATTTT. It yields the protein CASSESGRQGPQHF.

This clonotype was observed a few times. The rearrangement links TRBV20-1 to TRBJ1-2; no firm D call. V was cut by 6 bases and J by 0 bases, with 11 bases left in between. The CDR3 loop spans 13 amino acids. Looked up from germline, CDR1 is DFQATT and CDR2 is SNEGSKA (reference sequence). CDR3 sequence (DNA): TGCAGTGCCACTGCGGGTTCTAACTATGGCTACACCTTC. Its protein is CSATAGSNYGYTF.

Concerning this clonotype itself: A junction end diverges from the germline sequence, so it may reflect a read error. The chain has TRBV12-3 or TRBV12-4 and TRBJ2-2, with D perhaps assigned TRBD1 or TRBD2 (5 bases each). The CDR3 extends over 15 amino acids. The CDR3 DNA reads as TGTGCCAGCAGTTTAAGGTCGGCGAACACCGGGGACCTGTTTTTT. Protein sequence: CASSLRSANTGDLFF.

This clonotype has just a few counts. In DNA form, the CDR3 reads TGCGCCAGCAGCTCGGGACTAGCGGGAGTAAGTGAGCAGTTCTTC. It yields the protein CASSSGLAGVSEQFF. The rearrangement uses TRBV5-1 and TRBJ2-1; 14 bases are a match to TRBD2. Per germline, CDR1 SGHRS and CDR2 YFSETQ. There are 15 residues in the CDR3. Germline trimming cut 3 bases from V and 9 bases from J; bases unmatched to any gene: 5. Full variable domain (missing parts from reference TRBV5-1 and TRBJ2-1): KAGVTQTPRYLIKTRGQQVTLSCSPISGHRSVSWYQQTPGQGLQFLFEYFSETQRNKGNFPGRFSGRQFSNSRSEMNVSTLELGDSALYLCASSSGLAGVSEQFFGPGTRLTVL.

The rearrangement joins TRBV29-1 to TRBJ2-1, with 7 bases identical to TRBD2. After removal of 4 bases from V and 3 bases from J, the junction contained 3 bases not matched to a gene. Germline values: CDR1 SQVTM, CDR2 ANQGSEA. The CDR3 runs to 13 residues. In nucleotides, the CDR3 is TGCAGCGTTGTTGCGGGGGACTACAATGAGCAGTTCTTC. This codes for CSVVAGDYNEQFF.

There are a few counts of this clonotype. The chain carries TRBV3-1 and TRBJ2-3; TRBD2 might be the D (6 bases). With 1 base removed from V and 10 bases from J, the gap between germline ends came to 18 bases. The CDR3 extends over 15 amino acids. CDR1 is LGHDT, CDR2 YNNKEL, per germline (reference sequence). The CDR3 nucleotides are TGTGCCAGCAGCCAAGGGGGCATCGGGAGTATTTCGCAGTATTTT. Protein product: CASSQGGIGSISQYF.

Only a few counts were recorded for this clonotype. The J gene is TRBJ1-1, the V gene TRBV5-1; the D gene is possibly TRBD1 (5 bases). Germline loops: CDR1 SGHRS, CDR2 YFSETQ. V was shortened by 4 bases and J by 1 base, with 14 bases between the two germline ends. This CDR3 has 15 amino acids. In DNA form, the CDR3 reads TGCGCCAGCAGCGTCCGGGGCAGATCGAACACTGAAGCTTTCTTT. Translation gives CASSVRGRSNTEAFF.

This clonotype was seen a handful of times. This chain joins TRBV29-1 and TRBJ2-6; 9 positions agree with TRBD1. Germline V gives CDR1 SQVTM, CDR2 ANQGSEA. This CDR3 spans 15 amino acids. J was trimmed by 3 bases and V by 6 bases; bases with no gene match: 6. The CDR3 nucleotides read TGCAGCGTACAGGGGGCGCTGAGTGGGGCCAACGTCCTGACTTTC. Translated, it gives CSVQGALSGANVLTF.

The chain carries TRBV3-1 and TRBJ2-2; 8 bases line up with TRBD2. Trimming at V came to 6 bases and at J to 6 bases, leaving 9 bases not matched to a gene. Germline V gene data show CDR1 as LGHDT and CDR2 as YNNKEL (reference sequence). This CDR3 has 15 residues. CDR3 region: CASRTAGDLPGELFF. In nucleotides, the CDR3 is TGTGCCAGCAGGACAGCGGGAGACCTCCCCGGGGAGCTGTTTTTT. The full variable domain, its missing parts supplied by reference TRBV3-1 and TRBJ2-2, is DTAVSQTPKYLVTQMGNDKSIKCEQNLGHDTMYWYKQDSKKFLKIMFSYNNKELIINETVPNRFSPKSPDKAHLNLHINSLELGDSAVYFCASRTAGDLPGELFFGEGSRLTVL.

The J gene is TRBJ1-5, the V gene TRBV7-8; TRBD1 matches 10 bases. After removal of 4 bases from V and 2 bases from J, the junction contained 8 bases not matched to a gene. There are 17 residues in the CDR3. Germline CDR1 SGHVS, CDR2 FQNEAQ. The CDR3 spells CASSSTTGGFGNQPQHF. Here the CDR3 DNA reads TGTGCCAGCAGCTCGACGACAGGGGGCTTCGGCAATCAGCCCCAGCATTTT. Supplemented by reference TRBV7-8 and TRBJ1-5, the full variable domain reads GAGVSQSPRYKVAKRGQDVALRCDPISGHVSLFWYQQALGQGPEFLTYFQNEAQLDKSGLPSDRFFAERPEGSVSTLKIQRTQQEDSAVYLCASSSTTGGFGNQPQHFGDGTRLSIL.

The sample holds many counts of this clonotype. The chain joins TRBV20-1 to TRBJ2-7, with a weak D call TRBD2 (6 bases). Germline V gene lookup returns CDR1 DFQATT and CDR2 SNEGSKA (reference sequence). CDR3 length: 15 residues. Trimming took 3 bases from V and 2 from J, leaving 17 bases between them. The CDR3 nucleotides are TGCAGTGCTAGCCCGGGGTGGAGGGGCACCTACGAGCAGTACTTC. It translates to CSASPGWRGTYEQYF.

This chain links TRBV3-1 with TRBJ1-1, with D uncertain. Germline lookup yields CDR1 LGHDT and CDR2 YNNKEL (reference sequence). Trimming shortened V by 3 bases and J by 4 bases, and 9 bases separated the two germline ends. This CDR3 has 13 amino acids. The CDR3 nucleotides are TGTGCCAGCAGCCAGGTACCGACCACTGAAGCTTTCTTT. It encodes CASSQVPTTEAFF.